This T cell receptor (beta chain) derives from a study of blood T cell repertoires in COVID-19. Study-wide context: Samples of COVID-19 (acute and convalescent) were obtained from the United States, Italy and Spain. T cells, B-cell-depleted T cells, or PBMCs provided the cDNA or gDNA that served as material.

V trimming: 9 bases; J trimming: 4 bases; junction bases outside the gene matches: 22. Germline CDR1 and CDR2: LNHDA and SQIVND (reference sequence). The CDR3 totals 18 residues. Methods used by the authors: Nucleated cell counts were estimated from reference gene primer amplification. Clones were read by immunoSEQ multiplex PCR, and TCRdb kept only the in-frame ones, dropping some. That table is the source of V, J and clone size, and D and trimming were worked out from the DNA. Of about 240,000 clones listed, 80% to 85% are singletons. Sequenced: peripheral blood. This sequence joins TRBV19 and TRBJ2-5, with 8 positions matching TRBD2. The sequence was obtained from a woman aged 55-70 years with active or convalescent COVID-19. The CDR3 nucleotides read TGTGCCAGCCCTGACTCCCCCTTTGCGGGGGGCCTCGGAGAGACCCAGTACTTC. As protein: CASPDSPFAGGLGETQYF.